The rows below give T cell receptor beta chains drawn from one sample of a study of T-cell reconstitution after alpha-beta-depleted transplantation in children. TCRdb reprocessed the PCR reads with MiXCR, giving one entry per CDR3 protein. Of around 270,000 distinct CDR3 sequences detected, around a tenth appear once; the ten largest clones hold about 8%. This material consisted of PBMCs, taken before TCRalphabeta/CD19-depleted stem cell transplant. These receptors originate from a boy in the first two years of life with acute myeloid leukemia, due to receive a stem cell transplant. Each CDR3 is given with its conserved first and last residue. The D gene is left open where the match is weak. Clone size appears in some rows only: once, few, many, or a class for an expanded clone.

D	V	size	J	CDR3	DNA
-	TRBV24-1	few	TRBJ2-1	CATGRGGFYNEQFF	TGTGCCACCGGGCGAGGGGGATTCTACAATGAGCAGTTCTTC
TRBD1	TRBV4-3	many	TRBJ1-4	CASSQDRGVRYEKLFF	TGCGCCAGCAGCCAAGACAGGGGGGTCAGATATGAAAAACTGTTTTTT
TRBD2	TRBV20-1	-	TRBJ2-1	CSAREWRLAYNEQFF	TGCAGTGCTAGAGAGTGGAGACTAGCGTACAATGAGCAGTTCTTC
TRBD2	TRBV5-6	-	TRBJ2-4	CASTIAGLAKNIQYF	TGTGCCAGCACCATAGCGGGATTAGCCAAAAACATTCAGTACTTC
TRBD2	TRBV4-3	many	TRBJ2-5	CASSQGLAGETQYF	TGTGCCAGCAGTCAGGGACTAGCGGGAGAGACCCAGTACTTC
-	TRBV12-3/TRBV12-4	many	TRBJ2-7	CASSQQSGPYEQYF	TGTGCCAGCAGCCAACAATCCGGGCCCTACGAGCAGTACTTC
-	TRBV19	few	TRBJ2-3	CASSIEGTSPGRRDTQYF	TGTGCCAGTAGTATAGAAGGAACCTCGCCGGGACGAAGAGATACGCAGTATTTT
-	TRBV18	few	TRBJ2-3	CASSPIRGADTQYF	TGTGCCAGCTCACCGATCAGGGGGGCAGATACGCAGTATTTT
-	TRBV9	few	TRBJ2-5	CASSGGRGPQETQYF	TGTGCCAGCAGCGGGGGGCGGGGGCCCCAAGAGACCCAGTACTTC
TRBD2	TRBV6-2/TRBV6-3	many	TRBJ2-2	CASTRSGGTGELFF	TGTGCCAGCACCCGATCGGGGGGCACCGGGGAGCTGTTTTTT
TRBD2	TRBV18	-	TRBJ2-1	CASSPGLAGPYNEQFF	TGTGCCAGCTCACCGGGACTAGCGGGACCCTACAATGAGCAGTTCTTC
TRBD1	TRBV6-2/TRBV6-3	few	TRBJ2-1	CASSYTARGRPYNEQFF	TGTGCCAGCAGTTACACCGCTAGGGGGCGGCCGTACAATGAGCAGTTCTTC
-	TRBV11-2	many	TRBJ2-2	CASSPRLETGELFF	TGTGCCAGCAGCCCTAGGCTGGAAACCGGGGAGCTGTTTTTT
TRBD2	TRBV19	few	TRBJ2-1	CASTPGGYNEQFF	TGTGCCAGTACCCCGGGGGGATACAATGAGCAGTTCTTC
TRBD2	TRBV4-2	many	TRBJ2-7	CASSFSGGALYEQYF	TGTGCCAGCAGCTTTAGCGGGGGGGCGCTTTACGAGCAGTACTTC
-	TRBV12-3/TRBV12-4	-	TRBJ2-3	CASSSAGPGFTDTQYF	TGTGCCAGCAGTTCCGCGGGGCCCGGATTCACAGATACGCAGTATTTT
TRBD2	TRBV10-3	many	TRBJ2-7	CAISALAGGDEQYF	TGTGCCATCAGTGCACTAGCGGGAGGGGACGAGCAGTACTTC
TRBD2	TRBV7-2	many	TRBJ2-3	CASSFRTSGKADTQYF	TGTGCCAGCAGCTTCCGGACTAGCGGGAAGGCAGATACGCAGTATTTT
TRBD1	TRBV6-5	-	TRBJ2-7	CASSTSDRIPYEQYF	TGTGCCAGCAGTACCTCGGACAGGATTCCCTACGAGCAGTACTTC
-	TRBV25-1	many	TRBJ2-5	CASSELRWGRLNEETQYF	TGTGCCAGCAGTGAATTACGATGGGGCAGATTAAATGAAGAGACCCAGTACTTC
-	TRBV12-3/TRBV12-4	medium-sized	TRBJ2-5	CASSFGETQYF	TGCGCCAGCAGCTTCGGAGAGACCCAGTACTTC
-	TRBV19	-	TRBJ2-5	CASSFPQGTQYF	TGTGCCAGTAGCTTCCCTCAAGGGACCCAGTACTTC
-	TRBV13	many	TRBJ1-1	CASSFSGGRVNTEAFF	TGTGCCAGCAGCTTTTCGGGGGGCAGAGTGAACACTGAAGCTTTCTTT
-	TRBV28	-	TRBJ2-7	CASSEVTHSYEQYF	TGTGCCAGCAGCGAAGTGACCCATTCCTACGAGCAGTACTTC
TRBD1	TRBV18	few	TRBJ1-3	CASSPPGQGTPGNTIYF	TGTGCCAGCTCACCACCGGGACAGGGAACGCCTGGAAACACCATATATTTT
-	TRBV7-9	-	TRBJ2-7	CASNSLTSTVYEQYF	TGTGCCAGCAACTCCCTAACCAGCACTGTCTACGAGCAGTACTTC
-	TRBV7-9	many	TRBJ1-1	CASSLRSEAFF	TGTGCCAGCAGCTTAAGGTCTGAAGCTTTCTTT
-	TRBV12-3/TRBV12-4	many	TRBJ1-6	CASRGQTRLKNSPLHF	TGTGCCAGCCGTGGGCAGACTCGCCTTAAAAATTCACCCCTCCACTTT
-	TRBV12-3/TRBV12-4	many	TRBJ2-7	CASSSRFKVPSYEQYF	TGTGCCAGCAGTTCGCGGTTCAAGGTACCCTCCTACGAGCAGTACTTC
-	TRBV5-6	few	TRBJ2-7	CASSLVSADNEQYF	TGTGCCAGCAGCTTGGTTAGCGCTGACAACGAGCAGTACTTC
TRBD2	TRBV20-1	many	TRBJ2-7	CGVSSGASYEQYF	TGCGGCGTTTCTAGCGGGGCCTCCTACGAGCAGTACTTC
-	TRBV29-1	-	TRBJ2-1	CSVCDGVNEQFF	TGCAGCGTCTGCGATGGAGTGAATGAGCAGTTCTTC
TRBD1	TRBV6-2/TRBV6-3	-	TRBJ2-7	CASNTGTVRYEQYF	TGTGCCAGCAATACCGGGACAGTGAGGTACGAGCAGTACTTC
-	TRBV28	many	TRBJ1-1	CASSRQVLNTEAFF	TGTGCCAGCAGTCGACAGGTCCTGAACACTGAAGCTTTCTTT
-	TRBV12-3/TRBV12-4	many	TRBJ1-5	CASSSPIGDGQPQHF	TGTGCCAGCAGTTCCCCCATAGGGGACGGTCAGCCCCAGCATTTT
-	TRBV2	many	TRBJ1-5	CASSLRLIGQPQHF	TGTGCCAGCAGCCTTCGACTAATTGGGCAGCCCCAGCATTTT
-	TRBV9	many	TRBJ2-2	CASSVGGSGYTGELFF	TGTGCCAGCAGCGTAGGGGGTAGTGGGTACACCGGGGAGCTGTTTTTT
-	TRBV19	many	TRBJ2-1	CASSFAGKQFF	TGTGCCAGTAGTTTTGCAGGGAAGCAGTTCTTC
-	TRBV20-1	many	TRBJ2-4	CSAVHGSRENIQYF	TGCAGTGCCGTACACGGGAGTCGGGAAAACATTCAGTACTTC
-	TRBV11-2	many	TRBJ2-6	CASSLRTSGANVLTF	TGTGCCAGCAGTTTACGGACCTCTGGGGCCAACGTCCTGACTTTC
-	TRBV6-5	few	TRBJ2-7	CASSSRHLSSYEQYF	TGTGCCAGCAGTTCCCGACACCTGAGCTCCTACGAGCAGTACTTC
TRBD1	TRBV7-2	many	TRBJ2-7	CASSSTGPIYEQYF	TGTGCCAGCAGCTCGACAGGGCCCATCTACGAGCAGTACTTC
-	TRBV4-3	many	TRBJ2-1	CASSQEHSSYNEQFF	TGCGCCAGCAGCCAAGAACACAGCTCCTACAATGAGCAGTTCTTC
-	TRBV9	few	TRBJ1-2	CASSVAPPTRGNVYGYTF	TGTGCCAGCAGCGTAGCCCCCCCGACACGGGGGAATGTCTATGGCTACACCTTC
TRBD1	TRBV7-9	few	TRBJ2-3	CASSVTGGLSTDTQYF	TGTGCCAGCAGCGTAACAGGGGGTCTTAGCACAGATACGCAGTATTTT
TRBD1	TRBV6-5	many	TRBJ2-2	CASSYLGTGTGELFF	TGTGCCAGCAGTTACCTTGGGACAGGGACCGGGGAGCTGTTTTTT
TRBD2	TRBV3-1	many	TRBJ2-1	CASSLGLAGNEQFF	TGTGCCAGCAGCCTGGGACTAGCGGGCAATGAGCAGTTCTTC
TRBD1	TRBV12-3/TRBV12-4	many	TRBJ2-1	CASSFFGTGDHNEQFF	TGTGCCAGCAGTTTCTTCGGGACAGGAGACCACAATGAGCAGTTCTTC
-	TRBV28	many	TRBJ2-6	CASIRRGVSGANVLTF	TGTGCCAGCATTCGCCGAGGGGTTTCTGGGGCCAACGTCCTGACTTTC
-	TRBV5-1	few	TRBJ2-7	CASSFDRYSYEQYF	TGCGCCAGCAGCTTCGACCGCTACTCCTACGAGCAGTACTTC
TRBD1	TRBV7-6	-	TRBJ2-7	CASSLRVGQGSYEQYF	TGTGCCAGCAGCTTAAGGGTTGGACAGGGTTCCTACGAGCAGTACTTC
TRBD1	TRBV11-2	many	TRBJ2-7	CASRPGTGLSYEQYF	TGTGCCAGCAGACCAGGGACAGGTCTCTCCTACGAGCAGTACTTC
TRBD1	TRBV27	many	TRBJ2-6	CASSLRQGSSGANVLTF	TGTGCCAGCAGTTTGCGACAGGGGAGCTCTGGGGCCAACGTCCTGACTTTC
-	TRBV4-1	many	TRBJ1-1	CASSQGSLNTEAFF	TGCGCCAGCAGCCAAGGGAGCCTGAACACTGAAGCTTTCTTT
-	TRBV5-1	few	TRBJ1-3	CASSLREGSVNTIYF	TGCGCCAGCAGTCTCCGGGAGGGGTCAGTAAACACCATATATTTT
-	TRBV6-2/TRBV6-3	many	TRBJ2-7	CASSYPTYEQYF	TGTGCCAGCAGTTACCCCACCTACGAGCAGTACTTC
-	TRBV27	few	TRBJ1-2	CASSLSQFLYGYTF	TGTGCCAGCAGTTTGTCGCAATTCCTCTATGGCTACACCTTC
-	TRBV15	many	TRBJ2-3	CATSTSTDTQYF	TGTGCCACCAGCACTAGCACAGATACGCAGTATTTT
-	TRBV27	-	TRBJ1-1	CASSLGGKTEAFF	TGTGCCAGCAGTTTAGGTGGGAAGACTGAAGCTTTCTTT
TRBD2	TRBV25-1	many	TRBJ2-1	CASSESGGGIYEQFF	TGTGCCAGCAGTGAAAGCGGGGGGGGAATCTATGAGCAGTTCTTC